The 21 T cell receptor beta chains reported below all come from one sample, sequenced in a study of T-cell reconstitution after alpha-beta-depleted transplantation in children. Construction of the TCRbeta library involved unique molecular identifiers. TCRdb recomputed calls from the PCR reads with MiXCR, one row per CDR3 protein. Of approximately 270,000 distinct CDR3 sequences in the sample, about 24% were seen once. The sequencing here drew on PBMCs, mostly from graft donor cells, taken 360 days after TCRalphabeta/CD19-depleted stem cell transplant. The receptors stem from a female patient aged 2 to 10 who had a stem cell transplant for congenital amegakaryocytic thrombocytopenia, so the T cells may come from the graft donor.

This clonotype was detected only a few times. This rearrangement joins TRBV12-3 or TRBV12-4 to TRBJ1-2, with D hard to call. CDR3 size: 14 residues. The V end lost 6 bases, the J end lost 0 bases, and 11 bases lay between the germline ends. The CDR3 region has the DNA TGTGCCAGCAGCCGGCACGCTACTAACTATGGCTACACCTTC. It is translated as CASSRHATNYGYTF.

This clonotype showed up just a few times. The CDR3 is CASSLARKDTEAFF. CDR3 in DNA: TGTGCCAGCAGTTTAGCCCGGAAAGACACTGAAGCTTTCTTT. The chain links TRBV28 to TRBJ1-1; D ambiguous. The CDR3 consists of 14 residues. V was trimmed by 2 bases and J by 3 bases, leaving 10 bases between them. Germline V gives CDR1 MDHEN, CDR2 SYDVKM.

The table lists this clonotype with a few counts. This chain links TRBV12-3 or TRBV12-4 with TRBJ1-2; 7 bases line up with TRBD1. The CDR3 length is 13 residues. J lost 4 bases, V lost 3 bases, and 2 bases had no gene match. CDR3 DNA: TGTGCCAGCAGTTTTCCAGGGGGCTATGGCTACACCTTC. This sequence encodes CASSFPGGYGYTF.

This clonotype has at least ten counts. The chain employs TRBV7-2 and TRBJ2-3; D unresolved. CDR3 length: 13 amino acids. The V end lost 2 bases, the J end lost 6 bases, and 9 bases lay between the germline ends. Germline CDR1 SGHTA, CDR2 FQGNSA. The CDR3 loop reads CASSLTTADTQYF. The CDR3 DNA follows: TGTGCCAGCAGCTTAACGACGGCGGATACGCAGTATTTT. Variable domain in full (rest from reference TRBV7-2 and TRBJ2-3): GAGVSQSPSNKVTEKGKDVELRCDPISGHTALYWYRQSLGQGLEFLIYFQGNSAPDKSGLPSDRFSAERTGGSVSTLTIQRTQQEDSAVYLCASSLTTADTQYFGPGTRLTVL.

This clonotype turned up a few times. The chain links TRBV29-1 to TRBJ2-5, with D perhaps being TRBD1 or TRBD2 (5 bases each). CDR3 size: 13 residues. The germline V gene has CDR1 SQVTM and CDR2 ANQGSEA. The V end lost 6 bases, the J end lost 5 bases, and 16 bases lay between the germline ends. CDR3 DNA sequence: TGCAGCGTGGATCCGGGACCTGGGGAGACCCAGTACTTC. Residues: CSVDPGPGETQYF.

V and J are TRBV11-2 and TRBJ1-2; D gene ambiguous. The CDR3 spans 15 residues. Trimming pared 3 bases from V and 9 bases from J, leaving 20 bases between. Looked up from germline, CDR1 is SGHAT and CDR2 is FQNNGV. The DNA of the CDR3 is TGTGCCAGCAGCTTTCAGCCTACGGGAGTCTCCTGCTACACCTTC. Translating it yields CASSFQPTGVSCYTF.

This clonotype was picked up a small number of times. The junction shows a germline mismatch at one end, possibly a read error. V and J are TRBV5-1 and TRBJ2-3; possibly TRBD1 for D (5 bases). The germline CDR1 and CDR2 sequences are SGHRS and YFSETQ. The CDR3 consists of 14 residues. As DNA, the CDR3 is TGCGCCAGCAGTTTGGGCAGGGTAACAGATACGCAGTATTTT. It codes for CASSLGRVTDTQYF.

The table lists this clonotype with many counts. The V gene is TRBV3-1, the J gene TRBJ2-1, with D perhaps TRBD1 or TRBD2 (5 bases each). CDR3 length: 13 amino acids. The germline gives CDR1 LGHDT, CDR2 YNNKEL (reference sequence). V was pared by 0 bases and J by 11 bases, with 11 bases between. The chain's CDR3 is CASSQEWGSQQFF. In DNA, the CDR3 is TGTGCCAGCAGCCAAGAGTGGGGGTCACAGCAGTTCTTC.

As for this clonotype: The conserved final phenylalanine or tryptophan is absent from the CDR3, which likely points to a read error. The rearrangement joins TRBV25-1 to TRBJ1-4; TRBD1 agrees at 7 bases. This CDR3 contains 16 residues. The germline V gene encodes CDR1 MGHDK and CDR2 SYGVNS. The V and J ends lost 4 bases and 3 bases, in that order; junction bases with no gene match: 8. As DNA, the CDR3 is TGTGCCAGCAGTGGGACCAGACAGGGACCTAATGAAAAACTGTTTTGT. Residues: CASSGTRQGPNEKLFC.

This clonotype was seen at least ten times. CDR3 region: CASSPTSGSVEQYF. CDR3 in DNA: TGTGCCAGCAGCCCGACTAGCGGGAGCGTGGAGCAGTACTTC. The rearrangement uses TRBV12-3 or TRBV12-4 and TRBJ2-7; 12 positions agree with TRBD2. The ends lost 6 bases at V and 7 bases at J; junction bases unmatched: 7. This CDR3 spans 14 amino acids.

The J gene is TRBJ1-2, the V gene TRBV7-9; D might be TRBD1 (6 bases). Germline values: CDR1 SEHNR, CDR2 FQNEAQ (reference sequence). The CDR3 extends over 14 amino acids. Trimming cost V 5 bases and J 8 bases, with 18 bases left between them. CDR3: CASSLDSGARGYTF. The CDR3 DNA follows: TGTGCCAGCAGCCTAGACTCAGGGGCACGAGGCTACACCTTC.

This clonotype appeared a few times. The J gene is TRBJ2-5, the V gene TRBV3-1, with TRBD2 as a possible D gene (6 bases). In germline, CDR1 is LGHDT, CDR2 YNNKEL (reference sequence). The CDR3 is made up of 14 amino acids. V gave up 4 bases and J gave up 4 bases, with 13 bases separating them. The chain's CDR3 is CASSPWGGGETQYF. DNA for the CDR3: TGTGCCAGCAGCCCTTGGGGAGGAGGAGAGACCCAGTACTTC.

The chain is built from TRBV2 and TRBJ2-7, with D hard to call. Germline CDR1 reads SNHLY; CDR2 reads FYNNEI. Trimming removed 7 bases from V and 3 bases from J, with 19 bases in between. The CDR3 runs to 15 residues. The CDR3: CASTMVGFVGYEQYF. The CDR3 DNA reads TGTGCCAGCACCATGGTAGGGTTTGTGGGCTACGAGCAGTACTTC.

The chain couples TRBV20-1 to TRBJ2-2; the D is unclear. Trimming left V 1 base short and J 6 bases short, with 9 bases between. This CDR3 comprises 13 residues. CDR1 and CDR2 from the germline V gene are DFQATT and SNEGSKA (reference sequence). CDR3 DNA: TGCAGTGCTAGAGTGCCCCGGGCCGGGGAGCTGTTTTTT. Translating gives CSARVPRAGELFF.

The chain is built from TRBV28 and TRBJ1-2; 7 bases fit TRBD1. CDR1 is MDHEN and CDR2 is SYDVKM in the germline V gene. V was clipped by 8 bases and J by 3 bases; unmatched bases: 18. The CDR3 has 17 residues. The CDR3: CASDPGSFGRGDYGYTF. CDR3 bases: TGTGCCAGCGACCCCGGGAGTTTTGGCAGGGGGGACTATGGCTACACCTTC.

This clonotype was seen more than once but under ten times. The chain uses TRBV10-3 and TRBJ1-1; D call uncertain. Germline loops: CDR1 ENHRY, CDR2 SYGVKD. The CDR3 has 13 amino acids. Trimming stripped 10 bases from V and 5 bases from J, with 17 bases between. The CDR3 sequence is CATEKGIGTEAFF. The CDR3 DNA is TGTGCCACCGAAAAAGGGATAGGGACTGAAGCTTTCTTT.

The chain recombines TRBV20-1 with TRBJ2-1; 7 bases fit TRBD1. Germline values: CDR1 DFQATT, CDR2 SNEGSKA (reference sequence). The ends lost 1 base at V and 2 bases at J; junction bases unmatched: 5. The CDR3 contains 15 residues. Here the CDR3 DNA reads TGCAGTGCTAGAGGCAGACAGGGAGCCTACAATGAGCAGTTCTTC. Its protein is CSARGRQGAYNEQFF.

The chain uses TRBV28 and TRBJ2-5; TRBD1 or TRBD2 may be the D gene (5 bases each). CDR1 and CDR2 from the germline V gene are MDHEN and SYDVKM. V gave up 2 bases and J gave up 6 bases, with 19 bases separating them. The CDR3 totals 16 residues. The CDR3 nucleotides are TGTGCCAGCAGTTTAGAGGGAGAGGGGAGAAGGAAGACCCAGTACTTC. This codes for CASSLEGEGRRKTQYF.

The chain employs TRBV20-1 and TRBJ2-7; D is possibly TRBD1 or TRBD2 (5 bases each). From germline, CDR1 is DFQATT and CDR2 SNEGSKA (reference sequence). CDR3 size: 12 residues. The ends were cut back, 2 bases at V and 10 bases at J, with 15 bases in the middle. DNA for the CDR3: TGCAGTGCTAGAAACCCCCTGGGGGATCAGTACTTC. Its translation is CSARNPLGDQYF.

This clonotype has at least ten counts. In nucleotides, the CDR3 is TGCAGCGTTGACCCAGAAGGTTGGGGGCAGTTCTTC. Its protein is CSVDPEGWGQFF. This chain uses TRBV29-1 with TRBJ2-1; D not certain. CDR3 length: 12 amino acids. V lost 3 bases, J lost 12 bases, and 15 bases lay in between. Germline-derived CDR1 and CDR2 are SQVTM and ANQGSEA.

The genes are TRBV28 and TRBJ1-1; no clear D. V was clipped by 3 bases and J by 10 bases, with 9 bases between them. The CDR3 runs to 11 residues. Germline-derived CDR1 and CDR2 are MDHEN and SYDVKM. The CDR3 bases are TGTGCCAGCAGTTTTACGTACGGAGCTTTCTTT. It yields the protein CASSFTYGAFF.